This TCR beta chain emerged from a study of T cell responses to AZD1222 COVID-19 vaccine (dated by TCRdb to the early 2020s). Regarding the study in general: TCR sequencing covered 233 trial participants: about 210 given two doses of AZD1222 and about 26 given two doses of MenACWY control vaccine. Trial participants were enrolled by age into 18-55, 56-69 and 70-plus year subgroups, with about 150, 28 and 57 TCR-sequenced participants respectively. What the work shows at the level of the full study, not this receptor alone: A significant rise in spike-specific TCR breadth and depth was observed after two AZD1222 doses relative to day 0 and relative to MenACWY recipients. In the small 56-69-year group, the increase in depth fell short of significance, most likely because of low power. Conclusions about previously exposed vaccinees are limited, since just five or six AZD1222 recipients were seropositive for SARS-CoV-2 at baseline. The vaccine-associated CD4 TCRs covered the entire spike protein, and the dominant responses fell in regions 160-218 and 743-854. Epitopes outside the regions mutated in the B.1.351 and B.1.1.7 variants were reportedly recognized by nearly half of the unique spike-specific TCRs. Because no day 14 peak-response samples were available, the repertoires could be characterized only after the peak T cell response. Most participants were white British and females outnumbered males, and the authors suggested that clonal diversity may have been underestimated.

Trimming costs V 5 bases and J 6 bases, and their ends lie 17 bases apart. Measured from the cysteine to the phenylalanine, the CDR3 is 15 residues long. Only the CDR3 part of the read is kept: 45 bases, read in frame from the first base. The germline V gene specifies SGHAT as CDR1 and FQNNGV as CDR2. The CDR3 regions of human TCRbeta chains were subjected to immunosequencing. As for how the authors treated the data: Repertoire TCRs were matched against a reference library of SARS-CoV-2-specific TCRs generated with the MIRA antigen-specificity platform. Breadth was defined as the fraction of unique TCRs that were SARS-CoV-2-associated, and depth was defined as the fraction of total T cells that were SARS-CoV-2-associated. Each spike-specific TCR was assigned to its reactive spike region and to a CD4 or CD8 class using the MIRA data. Log10-transformed breadth and depth values were compared by one-way ANOVA with Sidak's multiple comparisons tests. Here the immuneACCESS table is served through TCRdb, limited to in-frame sequences with V and J called. Missing clones are a known gap in these copies; in checked studies unresolved V genes cover under half, and the rest lacks a known reason. V, J and clone size derive from that table, while D and trimming were established from the DNA sequence. In this sample the table shows more than 150,000 clones, roughly nine tenths of which occur a single time. The top ten hold about 1.5% of the sample.

Sample time point, as interpreted from the label and publication: about 28 days (+/-7) after the second vaccine dose. AZD1222 recipients with second doses at about 4 weeks or about 12 weeks were pooled, because spike-specific TCR depth and breadth did not differ between schedules. Vaccinee samples were obtained from the UK trials COV001 and COV002, which included a single-blind randomized controlled phase 2/3 trial of AZD1222 (ChAdOx1 nCoV-19) in healthy adults. For TCRbeta chain sequencing, PBMC samples from trial participants were taken at day 0 and at day 28 after the second dose. Comment on this clone: Its antigen is currently not known. No qualities accompany the bases; no much larger clone lies one base away.

The sequencing here drew on peripheral blood, taken 28 days after the second AZD1222 dose. In this chain, TRBV11-2 is recombined with TRBJ2-1, with a tentative D gene TRBD2 over 6 matching bases. This receptor was obtained from an adult who received the AZD1222 COVID-19 vaccine. The bases are TGTGCCAGCAGCCTCGGGACTTCCGTGGGCAATGAGCAGTTCTTC. Its product reads: CASSLGTSVGNEQFF.